This TCR beta chain emerged from a study of cytomegalovirus exposure and HLA in healthy donors. Study observations and caveats: TCR clusters originating in the first cohort tended to co-occur in the approximately 130 validation repertoires, according to a later analysis. Some public TCRs appeared in many individuals, while most sequences were rare. A list of approximately 160 TCR beta chains associated with cytomegalovirus was given.

V lost 4 bases and J lost 2; bases outside the gene matches: 8. The germline V gene encodes CDR1 MNHEY and CDR2 SMNVEV (reference sequence). This CDR3 contains 15 residues. Sequencing was performed with immunoSEQ multiplex PCR; in TCRdb, only in-frame clones are kept and a portion is missing. Counted here are almost 200,000 clones, 81% occurring once; the ten biggest clones make up over 0.95%. This clone is a singleton in its sample. Its antigen is not identified. The chain has TRBV27 and TRBJ2-7, with TRBD2 matching 7 bases. This TCR derives from a woman aged 25-40 years in good health and CMV-seronegative. Specimen: PBMCs. DNA of the CDR3: TGTGCCAGCAGTTGGGGAGGGGCTGGGACCTACGAGCAGTACTTC. Translating it yields CASSWGGAGTYEQYF.